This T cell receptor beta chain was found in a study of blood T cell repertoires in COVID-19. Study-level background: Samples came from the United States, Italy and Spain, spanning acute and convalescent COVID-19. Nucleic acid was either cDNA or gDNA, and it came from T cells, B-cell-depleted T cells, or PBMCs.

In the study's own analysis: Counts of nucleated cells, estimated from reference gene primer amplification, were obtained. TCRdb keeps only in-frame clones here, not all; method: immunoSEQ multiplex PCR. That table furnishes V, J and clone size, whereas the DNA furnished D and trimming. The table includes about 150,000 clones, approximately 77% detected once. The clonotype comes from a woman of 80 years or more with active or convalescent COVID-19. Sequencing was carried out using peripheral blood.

The CDR3 region has the DNA TGTGCCAGCAGTGAAGGGCAGGTAGATCAGCCCCAGCATTTT. The encoded protein is CASSEGQVDQPQHF. The chain uses TRBV2 and TRBJ1-5; D gene ambiguous. V lost 1 base to trimming and J lost 5 bases, with 9 bases between them. In germline, CDR1 is SNHLY, CDR2 FYNNEI. The CDR3 sequence is 14 residues long. Full variable domain (outside the CDR3, taken from reference TRBV2 and TRBJ1-5): EPEVTQTPSHQVTQMGQEVILRCVPISNHLYFYWYRQILGQKVEFLVSFYNNEISEKSEIFDDQFSVERPDGSNFTLKIRSTKLEDSAMYFCASSEGQVDQPQHFGDGTRLSIL.